These 18 T cell receptor beta chains originate from one sample sequenced in a study of CD8 T cells in ankylosing spondylitis. MiXCR was run by TCRdb on the 5' RACE reads, yielding one entry per CDR3 protein. The sample includes 200,000 to 250,000 distinct CDR3 sequences, roughly a tenth of them seen just once. The sample comprised blood, either unsorted or a sorted T cell fraction (not recorded which). These receptors were obtained from a male donor with ankylosing spondylitis or in good health (not recorded which).

This clonotype has ten or more counts. In DNA form, the CDR3 reads TGTGCCAGCAGCTTTACGGGACTAGCCCACGAGACCCAGTACTTC. Translated: CASSFTGLAHETQYF. The chain joins TRBV7-2 to TRBJ2-5; 9 bases line up with TRBD2. V lost 3 bases, J lost 5 bases, and 7 bases stayed unmatched. The CDR3 sequence is 15 residues long. The germline gives CDR1 SGHTA, CDR2 FQGNSA.

This clonotype was seen many times. CDR3 nucleotides: TGCAGCGACAGGGGAGGGGGGAAAGAGACCCAGTACTTC. The encoded protein is CSDRGGGKETQYF. The genes are TRBV29-1 and TRBJ2-5, with D perhaps matching TRBD1 or TRBD2 (7 bases each). Trimming cost V 7 bases and J 3 bases, with 15 bases left between them. The germline V gene encodes CDR1 SQVTM and CDR2 ANQGSEA. This CDR3 is 13 amino acids long.

In its sample, this clonotype was seen a few times. The rearrangement links TRBV20-1 to TRBJ1-2; no clear D. This CDR3 comprises 11 residues. Germline assignment: CDR1 DFQATT and CDR2 SNEGSKA (reference sequence). Trimming took 5 bases from V and 5 from J, leaving 9 bases between them. The DNA of the CDR3 is TGCAGTGCTGCTTCAGTTTATGGCTACACCTTC. Amino acid sequence: CSAASVYGYTF.

This clonotype was seen ten or more times. The CDR3 loop is CASSLAPPNQPQHF. The DNA of the CDR3 is TGTGCCAGCAGTTTAGCGCCCCCAAATCAGCCCCAGCATTTT. The chain is built from TRBV12-3 or TRBV12-4 and TRBJ1-5; no definite D call. This CDR3 spans 14 amino acids. Trimming left V 0 bases short and J 4 bases short, with 7 bases between.

This clonotype was observed at least ten times. This sequence joins TRBV9 and TRBJ2-3; D may match TRBD1 or TRBD2 (6 bases each). CDR1 and CDR2 (germline): SGDLS, YYNGEE. Trimming pared 3 bases from V and 0 bases from J, leaving 17 bases between. The CDR3 is made up of 17 amino acids. For the CDR3, the DNA is TGTGCCAGCAGCGCCTTTTTCGGGGGCTCTAGCACAGATACGCAGTATTTT. The encoded protein is CASSAFFGGSSTDTQYF.

The chain employs TRBV12-3 or TRBV12-4 and TRBJ2-7; tentatively, D is TRBD1 (6 bases). CDR3 length: 14 amino acids. V was trimmed by 1 base and J by 0 bases, leaving 7 bases between them. DNA of the CDR3: TGTGCCAGCAGTTTAGTGGGGGCCTCCTACGAGCAGTACTTC. It encodes CASSLVGASYEQYF.

This clonotype was detected ten times or more. The chain carries TRBV12-3 or TRBV12-4 and TRBJ2-7; D remains ambiguous. There are 15 residues in the CDR3. With 6 bases removed from V and 2 bases from J, the gap between germline ends came to 17 bases. This CDR3 is CASSHRFRDPYEQYF. The DNA of the CDR3 is TGTGCCAGCAGCCACCGTTTTCGCGATCCCTACGAGCAGTACTTC.

This clonotype was detected many times. This chain links TRBV25-1 with TRBJ1-5; D perhaps matches TRBD1 (6 bases). With 7 bases removed from V and 7 bases from J, the gap between germline ends came to 17 bases. This CDR3 contains 14 residues. Looked up from germline, CDR1 is MGHDK and CDR2 is SYGVNS. The CDR3 DNA reads as TGTGCCAGCATGCCTGCTGGGGGCGTGCAGCCCCAGCATTTT. As protein: CASMPAGGVQPQHF.

This clonotype has more than one count but fewer than ten. The rearrangement links TRBV5-1 to TRBJ2-5; D is tentatively TRBD1 or TRBD2 (6 bases each). This CDR3 spans 14 amino acids. Germline CDR1 is SGHRS and CDR2 is YFSETQ. Between the trimmed V and J ends, which lost 5 bases and 2 bases, there was a span of 13 bases. The CDR3 bases are TGCGCCAGCAGAACCATAGGGGGGCAAGAGACCCAGTACTTC. Its translation: CASRTIGGQETQYF.

This clonotype was counted a few times. J is TRBJ2-7 and V is TRBV11-2; 13 nucleotides agree with TRBD2. The CDR3 runs 15 residues. Losses at the gene ends were 5 bases for V and 3 bases for J; bases not matched to a gene: 4. The V gene's germline CDR1 is SGHAT and CDR2 FQNNGV. The CDR3 protein is CASSAGLAGVYEQYF. CDR3 nucleotides: TGTGCCAGCAGCGCTGGACTAGCGGGGGTCTACGAGCAGTACTTC.

This clonotype was detected ten times or more. One end of the junction does not line up with germline, which may come from a read error. This chain joins TRBV7-7 and TRBJ2-2; tentatively, D is TRBD1 (5 bases). Germline V gene sequence: CDR1 SSHAT, CDR2 FNYEAQ (reference sequence). The CDR3 runs to 16 residues. The CDR3 region has the DNA TGTGCTAGCAGCTTAGGGGCAGGTCCTAACACCGGGGAGCTGTTTTTT. Protein: CASSLGAGPNTGELFF.

This clonotype was counted a few times. This chain joins TRBV2 and TRBJ2-7, with no clear D. This CDR3 spans 14 amino acids. V was trimmed by 5 bases and J by 0 bases, leaving 11 bases between them. From germline, CDR1 is SNHLY and CDR2 FYNNEI. The CDR3 DNA follows: TGTGCCAGCAGTCCCGGGCCCGACTCCTACGAGCAGTACTTC. Its protein product is CASSPGPDSYEQYF. Filled out from reference TRBV2 and TRBJ2-7, the complete variable domain reads EPEVTQTPSHQVTQMGQEVILRCVPISNHLYFYWYRQILGQKVEFLVSFYNNEISEKSEIFDDQFSVERPDGSNFTLKIRSTKLEDSAMYFCASSPGPDSYEQYFGPGTRLTVT.

This clonotype was found many times. The V and J genes are TRBV20-1 and TRBJ2-5; no clear D. The CDR3 covers 13 residues. V lost 4 bases to trimming and J lost 1 base, with 10 bases between them. CDR1 and CDR2 (germline): DFQATT, SNEGSKA (reference sequence). In DNA form, the CDR3 reads TGCAGTGCTACCCGTACAGTCCAAGAGACCCAGTACTTC. Translating gives CSATRTVQETQYF.

This clonotype occurred many times. The chain employs TRBV20-1 and TRBJ2-7; the match to TRBD1 covers 8 bases. With V trimmed by 0 bases and J by 3 bases, 4 bases remained unmatched. CDR1 and CDR2 from the germline V gene are DFQATT and SNEGSKA (reference sequence). This CDR3 is 14 amino acids long. CDR3 sequence reads: CSAREQGGYYEQYF. CDR3 in DNA: TGCAGTGCTAGAGAACAGGGGGGATACTACGAGCAGTACTTC.

This clonotype was seen repeatedly, ten times or more. The chain carries TRBV7-6 and TRBJ2-7; 11 nucleotides agree with TRBD1. This CDR3 contains 15 residues. Trimming removed 3 bases from V and 5 bases from J; junction bases left unmatched: 6. Germline CDR1 and CDR2: SGHVS and FNYEAQ. The CDR3 sequence is CASSFDRDRGDEQYF. The CDR3 DNA follows: TGTGCCAGCAGCTTTGACCGGGACAGGGGGGACGAGCAGTACTTC.

Worth noting for this clonotype: This clone may be a read error of a much larger clone one base away. Here the CDR3 omits its conserved ending phenylalanine or tryptophan, so a read error is the likely source. The chain has TRBV20-1 and TRBJ2-1; D is ambiguous. Trimming pared 2 bases from V and 5 bases from J, leaving 7 bases between. Per germline, CDR1 DFQATT and CDR2 SNEGSKA (reference sequence). This CDR3 is 12 amino acids long. The CDR3 protein is CSARLGDNEQFL. As DNA, the CDR3 is TGCAGTGCTAGACTCGGAGACAATGAGCAGTTCTTG.

This clonotype occurred many times. The J gene is TRBJ1-2, the V gene TRBV5-1; 8 bases map to TRBD1. Germline V CDR1 and CDR2: SGHRS, YFSETQ. The CDR3 runs 17 residues. V gave up 0 bases and J gave up 0 bases; unmatched junction bases: 7. The CDR3 spells CASSLGGQGAPNYGYTF. The DNA of the CDR3 is TGCGCCAGCAGCTTGGGAGGACAGGGAGCACCTAACTATGGCTACACCTTC.

This clonotype appeared many times. The rearrangement links TRBV7-2 to TRBJ2-1, with 8 bases aligning to TRBD2. The CDR3 covers 15 residues. Germline assignment: CDR1 SGHTA and CDR2 FQGNSA. With V trimmed by 5 bases and J by 12 bases, 15 bases remained unmatched. As DNA, the CDR3 is TGTGCCAGCAGCCAAGGCCTAGGACTAGCCAGTGCGCAGTTCTTC. Encoded protein: CASSQGLGLASAQFF.